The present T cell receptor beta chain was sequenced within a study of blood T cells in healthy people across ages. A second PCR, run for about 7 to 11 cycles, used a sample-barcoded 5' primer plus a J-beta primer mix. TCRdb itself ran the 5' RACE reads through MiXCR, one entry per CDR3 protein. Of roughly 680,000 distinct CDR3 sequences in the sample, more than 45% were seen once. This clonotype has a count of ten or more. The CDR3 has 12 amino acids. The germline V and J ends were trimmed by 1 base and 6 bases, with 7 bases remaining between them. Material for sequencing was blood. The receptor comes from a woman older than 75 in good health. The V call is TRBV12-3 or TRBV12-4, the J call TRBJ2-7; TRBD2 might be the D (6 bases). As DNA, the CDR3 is TGTGCCAGCAGTTTAGGTAGCGGCGAGCAGTACTTC. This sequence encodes CASSLGSGEQYF.